The present T cell receptor (beta chain) was sequenced within a study of blood T cell repertoires in COVID-19. V was pared by 4 bases and J by 6 bases, with 18 bases of the junction left unmatched. The CDR3 spans 20 residues. CDR1 and CDR2 (germline): SGHTA, FQGTGA. In the original analysis: By means of reference gene primer amplification, nucleated cell counts were estimated. Generated by immunoSEQ multiplex PCR, the TCRdb table keeps only in-frame clones and is missing some. Clone size and V and J calls were adopted from that table, with D and trimming inferred from the DNA. The sample includes over 200,000 clones, about 87% of them seen just once. Followed over time, Seattle patients had been enrolled while infection was active.

This rearrangement joins TRBV7-3 to TRBJ2-2; 12 bases fit TRBD2. Sequencing input: peripheral blood. This clonotype was obtained from a man aged 30-40 years with COVID-19, enrolled during active disease. The CDR3 sequence: CASSSRALPRLAGVSGELFF. The CDR3 DNA reads TGTGCCAGCAGCTCCCGCGCTTTGCCCCGACTAGCGGGAGTTTCCGGGGAGCTGTTTTTT.